Listed below are T cell receptor beta chains from one sample, sequenced in a study of T cells in Graves' hyperthyroidism and ophthalmopathy. MiXCR, applied by TCRdb to the multiplex PCR reads, yields one record per CDR3 protein. The sample contains approximately 690,000 distinct CDR3 sequences, approximately 15% of which appear only once. Sequenced material: blood. These receptors were collected from a woman aged 45-60 years with Graves' ophthalmopathy. Both conserved end residues are part of each CDR3. D genes are given only for firm matches. The size of a clone is reported for some rows only, either as once, few or many, or as a class for expanded clones.

.,TRBJ2-1,.,TRBV5-1,CASSFDPGSLQFF,TGCGCCAGCAGCTTCGACCCTGGCTCACTACAGTTCTTC
many,TRBJ2-2,.,TRBV7-9,CASSPPATGELFF,TGTGCCAGCAGCCCCCCTGCCACCGGGGAGCTGTTTTTT
many,TRBJ2-5,.,TRBV6-2/TRBV6-3,CASISGQVYQETQYF,TGTGCCAGCATCTCGGGACAAGTCTATCAAGAGACCCAGTACTTC
many,TRBJ1-6,.,TRBV27,CASSPPGAYLHF,TGTGCCAGCAGTCCCCCAGGGGCCTATCTCCACTTT
many,TRBJ1-1,TRBD1,TRBV2,CASSYTGTGKNTEAFF,TGTGCCAGCAGCTACACCGGGACAGGAAAGAACACTGAAGCTTTCTTT
many,TRBJ1-3,.,TRBV27,CASSLYSGNTIYF,TGTGCCAGCAGTTTGTACTCTGGAAACACCATATATTTT
many,TRBJ1-5,.,TRBV3-1,CASSHTEGNQPQHF,TGTGCCAGCAGCCACACGGAAGGGAATCAGCCCCAGCATTTT
.,TRBJ2-3,TRBD2,TRBV19,CASSTASGPIPDTQYF,TGTGCCAGTAGTACCGCTAGCGGCCCTATTCCAGATACGCAGTATTTT
many,TRBJ2-1,.,TRBV30,CAWSALSVHEQFF,TGTGCCTGGAGTGCGCTTAGCGTACATGAGCAGTTCTTC
many,TRBJ2-7,TRBD2,TRBV27,CASSLSPPGLAGDEQYF,TGTGCCAGCAGTTTATCGCCCCCGGGACTAGCGGGAGACGAGCAGTACTTC
many,TRBJ2-1,.,TRBV7-2,CASSLRGAGGLLTSYNEQFF,TGTGCCAGCAGCTTAAGAGGGGCAGGGGGACTTCTGACCTCCTACAATGAGCAGTTCTTC
.,TRBJ2-2,.,TRBV7-3,CASSPRAPNTGELFF,TGTGCCAGCAGCCCCCGCGCCCCCAACACCGGGGAGCTGTTTTTT
.,TRBJ2-7,.,TRBV20-1,CSARAPVYEQYF,TGCAGTGCTAGAGCTCCGGTCTACGAGCAGTACTTC
.,TRBJ2-1,TRBD1,TRBV19,CASSQPPGQQNEQFF,TGTGCCAGTAGTCAACCTCCGGGACAGCAAAATGAGCAGTTCTTC
few,TRBJ2-1,TRBD2,TRBV6-2/TRBV6-3,CASSDSSGPGGSYNEQFF,TGTGCCAGCAGTGACTCGAGCGGCCCGGGAGGCTCCTACAATGAGCAGTTCTTC
many,TRBJ2-7,TRBD2,TRBV6-2/TRBV6-3,CASSYNPQLRESWEQYF,TGTGCCAGCAGTTACAACCCCCAACTGCGGGAGTCCTGGGAGCAGTACTTC
many,TRBJ2-5,TRBD2,TRBV28,CASRLGGLAGVLETQYF,TGTGCCAGCCGACTGGGGGGACTAGCGGGAGTCTTAGAGACCCAGTACTTC
many,TRBJ2-3,TRBD2,TRBV7-2,CASSWGLAATDTQYF,TGTGCCAGCAGCTGGGGACTAGCGGCAACAGATACGCAGTATTTT
many,TRBJ2-3,TRBD2,TRBV28,CASSSPTSGRTDTQYF,TGTGCCAGCAGTTCTCCGACTAGCGGCCGCACAGATACGCAGTATTTT
few,TRBJ2-2,TRBD2,TRBV5-1,CASSLALAGGSEGGELFF,TGCGCCAGCAGCTTGGCACTAGCGGGAGGCTCCGAGGGCGGGGAGCTGTTTTTT
.,TRBJ1-3,.,TRBV27,CASSIGGLSGNIIYF,TGTGCCAGCAGTATAGGGGGACTCTCTGGAAACATCATATATTTT
few,TRBJ2-3,.,TRBV10-3,CAISPSQTPSDTQYF,TGTGCCATCAGTCCTAGCCAAACCCCATCCGATACGCAGTATTTT
few,TRBJ1-5,.,TRBV4-1,CASSPDHSNQPQHF,TGCGCCAGCAGCCCGGACCATAGCAATCAGCCCCAGCATTTT
many,TRBJ2-5,TRBD2,TRBV20-1,CSAMRAGAPQETQYF,TGCAGTGCTATGAGGGCGGGAGCCCCTCAAGAGACCCAGTACTTC
few,TRBJ2-1,.,TRBV15,CATSRPGTTVSEQFF,TGTGCCACCAGCAGGCCCGGGACCACGGTATCTGAGCAGTTCTTC
.,TRBJ1-6,.,TRBV20-1,CSARDLRDTHNSPLHF,TGCAGTGCTAGAGATCTTCGGGACACGCATAATTCACCCCTCCACTTT
few,TRBJ1-2,.,TRBV27,CASSLWSPAQSGYTF,TGTGCCAGCAGTTTATGGTCCCCGGCCCAGTCGGGCTACACCTTC
few,TRBJ2-1,.,TRBV27,CASSSAGTYNEQFF,TGTGCCAGCAGTTCAGCGGGTACCTACAATGAGCAGTTCTTC
few,TRBJ2-7,.,TRBV15,CATSRDKFPGQWGYEQYF,TGTGCCACCAGCAGAGATAAGTTCCCAGGGCAGTGGGGATACGAGCAGTACTTC
.,TRBJ1-2,.,TRBV29-1,CSGQGDPNYGYTF,TGCAGCGGACAAGGGGACCCTAACTATGGCTACACCTTC
.,TRBJ2-5,.,TRBV5-1,CASSWDVNQETQYF,TGCGCCAGCAGCTGGGACGTAAACCAAGAGACCCAGTACTTC
few,TRBJ2-1,TRBD2,TRBV12-3/TRBV12-4,CASSPTSGIDNEQFF,TGTGCCAGCAGTCCTACTAGCGGGATTGACAATGAGCAGTTCTTC
.,TRBJ2-3,.,TRBV19,CASREGPVFTDTQYF,TGTGCCAGTAGGGAGGGGCCGGTTTTCACAGATACGCAGTATTTT
many,TRBJ2-1,TRBD2,TRBV24-1,CATGTSGNNEQFF,TGTGCCACCGGGACTAGCGGGAACAATGAGCAGTTCTTC
many,TRBJ2-1,TRBD2,TRBV5-1,CASSQRGYNEQFF,TGCGCCAGCAGCCAGCGGGGGTACAATGAGCAGTTCTTC
many,TRBJ2-1,.,TRBV18,CASSPISPGRPENEQFF,TGTGCCAGCTCACCTATTTCACCGGGACGTCCGGAGAATGAGCAGTTCTTC
many,TRBJ2-3,TRBD2,TRBV29-1,CSVAPLAGVGNTQYF,TGCAGCGTTGCACCCCTAGCGGGGGTGGGAAATACGCAGTATTTT
many,TRBJ2-7,TRBD2,TRBV3-1,CASSQLAGVSYEQYF,TGTGCCAGCAGCCAACTAGCGGGAGTGTCGTACGAGCAGTACTTC
many,TRBJ1-3,.,TRBV7-8,CASSPLVERSGNTIYF,TGTGCCAGCAGCCCACTTGTTGAGCGCTCTGGAAACACCATATATTTT
many,TRBJ2-3,TRBD1,TRBV20-1,CSATSGGQGADTQYF,TGCAGTGCGACGTCTGGGGGACAGGGGGCAGATACGCAGTATTTT
many,TRBJ2-7,.,TRBV12-3/TRBV12-4,CASSFSPAEQYF,TGTGCCAGCAGTTTTTCCCCCGCCGAGCAGTACTTC
many,TRBJ2-3,TRBD2,TRBV7-2,CASRSVSGRADRTDTQYF,TGTGCCAGCAGGAGTGTTAGCGGGAGGGCCGATCGGACAGATACGCAGTATTTT
many,TRBJ2-7,TRBD2,TRBV7-9,CASSRRAGTSGRPTYEQYF,TGTGCCAGCAGCAGACGAGCCGGGACTAGCGGGAGACCTACCTACGAGCAGTACTTC
many,TRBJ2-5,.,TRBV7-8,CASSRQGLGQETQYF,TGTGCCAGCAGCCGACAGGGACTTGGTCAAGAGACCCAGTACTTC
.,TRBJ1-4,.,TRBV11-3,CASSPDINEKLFF,TGTGCCAGCAGCCCGGACATAAATGAAAAGCTGTTTTTT
many,TRBJ2-1,TRBD2,TRBV7-3,CASSRTSGDNEQFF,TGTGCCAGCAGTCGGACTAGCGGCGACAATGAGCAGTTCTTC
few,TRBJ1-2,TRBD1,TRBV19,CASSTRQGWTYYGYTF,TGTGCCAGTAGTACCCGACAGGGCTGGACGTACTATGGCTACACCTTC
many,TRBJ2-1,.,TRBV7-6,CASSPDTAGYNEQFF,TGTGCCAGCAGTCCAGACACGGCGGGCTACAATGAGCAGTTCTTC
few,TRBJ1-6,.,TRBV10-3,CAIRTRQENSPLHF,TGTGCCATCAGGACGCGACAGGAGAATTCACCCCTCCACTTT
few,TRBJ2-7,.,TRBV19,CASSIDLGGEYEQYF,TGTGCCAGTAGTATAGATCTTGGGGGCGAATACGAGCAGTACTTC
.,TRBJ1-5,.,TRBV20-1,CSAPRGGSVQPQHF,TGCAGTGCTCCCCGAGGAGGCAGTGTACAGCCCCAGCATTTT
many,TRBJ2-7,.,TRBV2,CASSDTDWSPYEQYF,TGTGCCAGCTCCGATACTGACTGGAGCCCCTACGAGCAGTACTTC
many,TRBJ2-5,.,TRBV19,CASSISDTQETQYF,TGTGCCAGTAGTATCAGCGACACCCAAGAGACCCAGTACTTC
few,TRBJ2-5,.,TRBV14,CASSPNRAWETQYF,TGTGCCAGCAGCCCTAACAGGGCTTGGGAGACCCAGTACTTC
.,TRBJ1-4,.,TRBV28,CASRQQGYEKLFF,TGTGCCAGCAGGCAACAAGGGTATGAAAAACTGTTTTTT
.,TRBJ1-5,.,TRBV5-5,CASSLTPVQPQHF,TGTGCCAGCAGCTTGACCCCTGTGCAGCCCCAGCATTTT